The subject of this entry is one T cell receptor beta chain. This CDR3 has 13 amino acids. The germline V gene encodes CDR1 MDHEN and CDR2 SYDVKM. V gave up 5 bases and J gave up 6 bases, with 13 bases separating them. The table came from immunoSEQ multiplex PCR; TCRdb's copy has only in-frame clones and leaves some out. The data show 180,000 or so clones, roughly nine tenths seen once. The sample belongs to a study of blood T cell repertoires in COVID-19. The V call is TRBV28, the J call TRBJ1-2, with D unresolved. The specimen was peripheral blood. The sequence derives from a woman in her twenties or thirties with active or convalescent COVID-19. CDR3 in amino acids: CASSAGSLDGYTF. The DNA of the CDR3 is TGTGCCAGCAGTGCCGGGTCTCTGGATGGCTACACCTTC.